Shown below are 22 T cell receptor beta chains from a single sample sequenced in a study of T cells in localized non-small cell lung cancer (dated by TCRdb to about 2020). The library was generated by the immunoSEQ multiplex PCR assay. TCRdb took over this immuneACCESS table, retaining in-frame rearrangements with V and J assigned. Such tables are incomplete; in checked studies, under half of the missing clones stem from an unresolved V gene, and the remainder is unexplained. In this sample the table shows some 5,800 clones, around 25% of which occur a single time. Clones ranked in the top ten supply around a tenth of the sample. Sequenced here: lung tumor tissue, sampled before any cancer treatment. These receptors came from a female donor older than 55 with stage I lung adenocarcinoma.

The V call is TRBV18, the J call TRBJ2-2; D gene unclear. Germline V gene lookup returns CDR1 KGHSH and CDR2 LQKENI. This CDR3 region has 15 residues. Trimming left V 4 bases short and J 0 bases short, with 9 bases between. The CDR3 spells CASSLGASNTGELFF. The CDR3 DNA sequence: TGTGCCAGCTCACTAGGCGCCTCGAACACCGGGGAGCTGTTTTTT.

This chain uses TRBV15 with TRBJ1-2; a possible D gene is TRBD1 (6 bases). Trimming removed 0 bases at V and 4 bases at J, with 18 bases between. This CDR3 contains 17 residues. In germline, CDR1 is LNHNV, CDR2 YYDKDF (reference sequence). The CDR3 loop reads CATSRDTGHTSSYGYTF. The CDR3 nucleotides are TGTGCCACCAGCAGAGATACGGGACATACGTCCTCCTATGGCTACACCTTC.

The J gene is TRBJ2-7, the V gene TRBV14, with D maybe TRBD2 (6 bases). The CDR3 spans 15 residues. Per germline, CDR1 SGHDN and CDR2 FVKESK. V lost 3 bases to trimming and J lost 0 bases, with 12 bases between them. CDR3 coding DNA: TGTGCCAGCAGCCATATAGCGGACCTCTCCTACGAGCAGTACTTC. Translation: CASSHIADLSYEQYF.

This clone has just a few counts. This chain joins TRBV28 and TRBJ1-4, with 11 bases identical to TRBD1. V trimming: 7 bases; J trimming: 6 bases; junction bases outside the gene matches: 4. The CDR3 spans 14 residues. Germline V lookup: CDR1 MDHEN, CDR2 SYDVKM. The CDR3: CASTRTGGYEKLFF. For the CDR3, the DNA is TGTGCCAGCACACGGACAGGGGGCTATGAAAAACTGTTTTTT.

The rearrangement joins TRBV12-5 to TRBJ1-1; D not certain. Germline lookup yields CDR1 LGHNT and CDR2 FRNRAP. The CDR3 covers 12 residues. V lost 5 bases, J lost 7 bases, and 11 bases lay in between. CDR3 in DNA: TGTGCTAGTGGTCAGCAGGCCGGTGAAGCTTTCTTT. It translates to CASGQQAGEAFF.

This clone was seen more than once but under ten times. The rearrangement joins TRBV11-3 to TRBJ2-7, with 15 bases aligning to TRBD2. The CDR3 runs 16 residues. Germline V lookup: CDR1 SGHNT, CDR2 YENEEA. The J segment lost 8 bases and the V segment lost 1 base, leaving 6 bases of the junction unmatched. The DNA for the CDR3 is TGTGCCAGCAGCTTAGGGACTAGCGGGAGGGGAGCCAAGCAGTACTTC. Translated: CASSLGTSGRGAKQYF. Drawing the rest from reference TRBV11-3 and TRBJ2-7, the complete variable domain is EAGVVQSPRYKIIEKKQPVAFWCNPISGHNTLYWYLQNLGQGPELLIRYENEEAVDDSQLPKDRFSAERLKGVDSTLKIQPAELGDSAVYLCASSLGTSGRGAKQYFGPGTRLTVT.

This clone occurred a few times. The CDR3 bases are TGTGCCAGCAGCTTAAAATTGGGCTCCTACAATGAGCAGTTCTTC. Encoded protein: CASSLKLGSYNEQFF. J is TRBJ2-1 and V is TRBV9; D is unresolved. Between the trimmed V and J ends, which lost 4 bases and 0 bases, there was a span of 11 bases. The CDR3 has 15 residues. CDR1 SGDLS and CDR2 YYNGEE come from the germline V gene.

This clone is medium-sized (0.01 to 0.1%) in the sample. The V call is TRBV6-1, the J call TRBJ2-7; 9 bases fit TRBD2. Germline V CDR1 and CDR2: MNHNS, SASEGT. Losses at the gene ends were 1 base for V and 9 bases for J; bases not matched to a gene: 7. The CDR3 is 14 amino acids. The CDR3 sequence: CASSEGLAGMVQYF. CDR3 sequence (DNA): TGTGCCAGCAGTGAAGGGCTAGCGGGAATGGTGCAGTACTTC.

J is TRBJ1-1 and V is TRBV6-7; D is undetermined. TRBV6-7 is an ORF; its function is uncertain. V lost 2 bases to trimming and J lost 8 bases, with 6 bases between them. The CDR3 loop spans 11 amino acids. In nucleotides, the CDR3 is TGTGCCAGCAGTTACCCCACAGAAGCTTTCTTT. This gives the protein CASSYPTEAFF.

The table lists this clone with a few counts. The chain employs TRBV28 and TRBJ2-1; 9 positions match TRBD1. V lost 0 bases, J lost 3 bases, and 3 bases stayed unmatched. The CDR3 loop spans 16 amino acids. CDR1 is MDHEN, CDR2 SYDVKM, per germline. The CDR3 region is CASSLWWDRVYNEQFF. DNA for the CDR3: TGTGCCAGCAGTTTATGGTGGGACAGGGTCTACAATGAGCAGTTCTTC. Drawing the rest from reference TRBV28 and TRBJ2-1, the complete variable domain is DVKVTQSSRYLVKRTGEKVFLECVQDMDHENMFWYRQDPGLGLRLIYFSYDVKMKEKGDIPEGYSVSREKKERFSLILESASTNQTSMYLCASSLWWDRVYNEQFFGPGTRLTVL.

The CDR3 loop is CASSQDEGTYNTEAFF. The CDR3 nucleotides read TGTGCCAGCAGCCAAGATGAAGGGACTTACAACACTGAAGCTTTCTTT. The rearrangement uses TRBV14 and TRBJ1-1; a weak D match, TRBD1 (5 bases). This CDR3 is 16 amino acids long. V lost 0 bases and J lost 2, with 13 bases in between. Germline V lookup: CDR1 SGHDN, CDR2 FVKESK. Full variable domain (rest looked up from reference TRBV14 and TRBJ1-1): EAGVTQFPSHSVIEKGQTVTLRCDPISGHDNLYWYRRVMGKEIKFLLHFVKESKQDESGMPNNRFLAERTGGTYSTLKVQPAELEDSGVYFCASSQDEGTYNTEAFFGQGTRLTVV.

This clone has a handful of counts. J is TRBJ2-5 and V is TRBV28; D call uncertain. Trimming shortened V by 8 bases and J by 4 bases, and 14 bases separated the two germline ends. The germline V gene encodes CDR1 MDHEN and CDR2 SYDVKM. This CDR3 is built from 13 residues. DNA of the CDR3: TGTGCCAGCCTCTCTCCAGGACGAGAGACCCAGTACTTC. Protein product: CASLSPGRETQYF.

This clone was counted ten times or more. The rearrangement uses TRBV9 and TRBJ2-3; D remains unclear. Germline V gene sequence: CDR1 SGDLS, CDR2 YYNGEE. The CDR3 covers 16 residues. V was shortened by 5 bases and J by 4 bases, with 20 bases between the two germline ends. The CDR3 bases are TGTGCCAGCAGGCGGTCCAGGAGACAAGTAGCAGATACGCAGTATTTT. Translation gives CASRRSRRQVADTQYF.

This clone was seen more than once but under ten times. The CDR3 protein is CASSYGGGFNEKLFF. The CDR3 DNA reads as TGTGCCAGCAGTTACGGCGGAGGGTTTAATGAAAAACTGTTTTTT. The chain combines TRBV6-8 with TRBJ1-4; no definite D call. The V end was cut by 2 bases, the J end by 4 bases, with 11 bases between. From germline, CDR1 is MNHGY and CDR2 SAAAGT. The CDR3 has 15 amino acids.

By sample share, this clone is medium-sized. This rearrangement joins TRBV6-8 to TRBJ2-1; D might be TRBD1 (5 bases). The germline V gene encodes CDR1 MNHGY and CDR2 SAAAGT. V shed 6 bases and J shed 7 bases, with 22 bases lying between them. The CDR3 runs 16 residues. The CDR3 sequence: CASRAQGLSSENEQFF. The CDR3 DNA reads TGTGCCAGCAGAGCGCAGGGTTTGTCCTCAGAAAATGAGCAGTTCTTC.

This rearrangement joins TRBV1 to TRBJ1-2. TRBV1 is deemed a pseudogene. The CDR3 is 17 residues long. This CDR3 reads CTSSQEGSVRKNYGYTF. CDR3 in DNA: TGCACCAGCAGCCAAGAAGGGTCGGTCAGAAAGAACTATGGCTACACCTTC.

This clone was detected a few times. The rearrangement joins TRBV7-6 to TRBJ2-3; 10 bases fit TRBD2. Per the germline V gene, CDR1 is SGHVS and CDR2 is FNYEAQ. The CDR3 consists of 15 residues. The V and J ends lost 2 bases and 4 bases, in that order; junction bases with no gene match: 3. DNA for the CDR3: TGTGCCAGCAGCTTATCAGCGGGAGGGGCAGATACGCAGTATTTT. Its translation is CASSLSAGGADTQYF.

The rearrangement joins TRBV2 to TRBJ2-7; 7 bases map to TRBD2. The germline gives CDR1 SNHLY, CDR2 FYNNEI. The CDR3 spans 16 residues. V shed 3 bases and J 4 bases; nucleotides not matched to a gene: 12. The CDR3 loop is CASSEWGSGGGYEQYF. The CDR3 coding sequence is TGTGCCAGCAGTGAGTGGGGTTCGGGGGGAGGATACGAGCAGTACTTC.

V is TRBV23-1 and J is TRBJ1-5; D might be TRBD1 (6 bases). TRBV23-1 is an ORF, and what it does is uncertain. The length of the CDR3 is 16 residues. V shed 6 bases and J shed 6 bases, with 21 bases lying between them. CDR3 region: CASSPLQGRGCQPQHF. DNA for the CDR3: TGCGCCAGCAGCCCTCTCCAGGGGCGGGGGTGTCAGCCCCAGCATTTT.

Here the CDR3 DNA reads TGCAGCGTTGATGATCGCGGGGACGAGCAGTACTTC. Translation: CSVDDRGDEQYF. The chain uses TRBV29-1 and TRBJ2-7; tentative D call: TRBD2 (6 bases). CDR3 length equals 12 residues. V lost 3 bases, J lost 5 bases, and 11 bases lay in between. CDR1 and CDR2 from the germline V gene are SQVTM and ANQGSEA.

This clone has only a few counts. This rearrangement joins TRBV6-8 to TRBJ2-7; 12 bases are shared with TRBD1. The CDR3 is 16 residues long. V was clipped by 6 bases and J by 2 bases; unmatched bases: 8. CDR1 is MNHGY, CDR2 SAAAGT, per germline. CDR3 region: CASRSSGTGGPYEQYF. CDR3 nucleotides: TGTGCCAGCAGGTCCTCCGGGACAGGGGGCCCCTACGAGCAGTACTTC.

This clone was counted a few times. J is TRBJ2-4 and V is TRBV28; maybe TRBD2 (5 bases). Trimming removed 7 bases from V and 6 bases from J, with 10 bases in between. Germline V lookup: CDR1 MDHEN, CDR2 SYDVKM. The CDR3 covers 12 residues. The CDR3 protein is CASNGLGNIQYF. The CDR3 DNA sequence: TGTGCCAGCAACGGACTGGGAAACATTCAGTACTTC.